The 15 T cell receptor beta chains below come from one sample, sequenced in a study of human T cells and chemical hapten exposure. Using its own MiXCR run on the 5' RACE reads, TCRdb lists one record per CDR3 protein. The table includes about 80,000 distinct CDR3 sequences, about 8% detected once. The authors' total RNA extraction used unfractionated whole blood. These receptor sequences come from a male donor in good health.

This clonotype was picked up many times. This chain uses TRBV27 with TRBJ2-1, with a possible D match to TRBD2 (6 bases). Trimming removed 7 bases at V and 5 bases at J, with 24 bases between. The CDR3 sequence is 17 residues long. Germline values: CDR1 MNHEY, CDR2 SMNVEV (reference sequence). CDR3 DNA: TGTGCCAGCATGGAGGAGTTTGATACGGGAGTCGACAATGAGCAGTTCTTC. It yields the protein CASMEEFDTGVDNEQFF.

The V call is TRBV7-9, the J call TRBJ1-2; D is perhaps TRBD1 (6 bases). The CDR3 runs 15 residues. In germline, CDR1 is SEHNR, CDR2 FQNEAQ (reference sequence). V lost 5 bases and J 9 bases, leaving 22 bases between the germline ends. CDR3 amino acids: CASSPPGAGSSRYTF. DNA of the CDR3: TGTGCCAGCAGCCCTCCGGGGGCAGGGTCTTCTCGCTACACCTTC.

There are a few counts of this clonotype. The V gene is TRBV12-3 or TRBV12-4, the J gene TRBJ1-1; a weak D match, TRBD1 (6 bases). V dropped 3 bases and J dropped 3 bases, with 17 bases sitting between them. The CDR3 is 16 residues long. CDR3 protein: CASSFASRGLDTEAFF. The CDR3 DNA follows: TGTGCCAGCAGTTTCGCCTCCAGGGGTTTGGACACTGAAGCTTTCTTT.

In its sample, this clonotype was seen a few times. The rearrangement joins TRBV20-1 to TRBJ1-3; D unclear. This CDR3 contains 14 residues. CDR1 and CDR2 (germline): DFQATT, SNEGSKA (reference sequence). V lost 4 bases, J lost 1 base, and 11 bases lay in between. CDR3 bases: TGCAGTGCTATTGGACGGATGTCTGGAAACACCATATATTTT. Translated: CSAIGRMSGNTIYF.

This clonotype was found many times. The chain recombines TRBV12-3 or TRBV12-4 with TRBJ1-5; 8 bases map to TRBD1. Unmatched junction bases numbered 7, after V lost 7 bases and J lost 5 bases. The CDR3 totals 14 residues. CDR3 nucleotide sequence: TGTGCCAGCACCGGACAGGGTGAAGATCAGCCCCAGCATTTT. As protein: CASTGQGEDQPQHF.

This clonotype was found many times. V and J are TRBV7-2 and TRBJ1-6; TRBD1 is a possible D gene (6 bases). In germline, CDR1 is SGHTA, CDR2 FQGNSA. V was pared by 5 bases and J by 5 bases, with 13 bases between. There are 15 residues in the CDR3. CDR3: CASSRGPGNNSPLHF. The CDR3 nucleotides are TGTGCCAGCAGCCGGGGGCCAGGGAATAATTCACCCCTCCACTTT.

This clonotype was recorded a few times. The genes are TRBV4-3 and TRBJ1-6; D not certain. The CDR3 extends over 13 amino acids. Germline V lookup: CDR1 LGHNA, CDR2 YSLEER. Trimming removed 2 bases from V and 7 bases from J, with 6 bases in between. CDR3 sequence (DNA): TGCGCCAGCAGCCAACTATCCAATTCACCCCTCCACTTT. It encodes CASSQLSNSPLHF.

The CDR3 region has the DNA TGTGCCAGCAGTTTAGCGGGGCGGATACAAGAGACCCAGTACTTC. This gives the protein CASSLAGRIQETQYF. The chain recombines TRBV12-3 or TRBV12-4 with TRBJ2-5, with TRBD1 as a possible D gene (5 bases). The CDR3 covers 15 residues. The germline V and J ends were trimmed by 0 bases and 2 bases, with 10 bases remaining between them.

The chain combines TRBV7-9 with TRBJ1-5; TRBD1 matches at 7 bases. From germline, CDR1 is SEHNR and CDR2 FQNEAQ (reference sequence). The CDR3 runs to 17 residues. With V trimmed by 1 base and J by 2 bases, 8 bases remained unmatched. In DNA form, the CDR3 reads TGTGCCAGCAGCTTAGAGGGCAGGGGGAAGGGCAATCAGCCCCAGCATTTT. It yields the protein CASSLEGRGKGNQPQHF. Using reference TRBV7-9 and TRBJ1-5 for the parts outside the CDR3, the full variable domain is DTGVSQNPRHKITKRGQNVTFRCDPISEHNRLYWYRQTLGQGPEFLTYFQNEAQLEKSRLLSDRFSAERPKGSFSTLEIQRTEQGDSAMYLCASSLEGRGKGNQPQHFGDGTRLSIL.

This clonotype appeared many times. CDR3 in amino acids: CASSPRQGREQYF. The CDR3 bases are TGTGCCAGCAGTCCCCGACAGGGACGGGAGCAGTACTTC. V and J are TRBV6-9 and TRBJ2-7, with 7 bases identical to TRBD1. The CDR3 length is 13 residues. The V gene's germline CDR1 is MNHGY and CDR2 SVAAGI. The V segment lost 5 bases and the J segment 7 bases; nucleotides outside the gene matches: 8.

The genes are TRBV6-1 and TRBJ2-7; D unresolved. Trimming shortened V by 7 bases and J by 3 bases, and 13 bases separated the two germline ends. The CDR3 covers 13 residues. CDR1 and CDR2 from the germline V gene are MNHNS and SASEGT. DNA of the CDR3: TGTGCCAGCACCTGGGTCAGAAACTACGAGCAGTACTTC. As protein: CASTWVRNYEQYF.

This clonotype was seen a few times. The gene calls are TRBV11-3 and TRBJ1-3; TRBD1 matches 7 bases. This CDR3 has 13 amino acids. Germline loops: CDR1 SGHNT, CDR2 YENEEA. Trimming cost V 2 bases and J 8 bases; bases outside gene matches: 3. CDR3 loop: CASSLSGGDTIYF. The CDR3 DNA follows: TGTGCCAGCAGCTTATCAGGGGGTGACACCATATATTTT.

This clonotype was counted many times. The rearrangement joins TRBV12-3 or TRBV12-4 to TRBJ2-1, with D tentatively TRBD1 or TRBD2 (5 bases each). CDR3 length: 18 residues. V dropped 0 bases and J dropped 3 bases, with 18 bases sitting between them. The CDR3 DNA follows: TGTGCCAGCAGTTTAGCGTTCGGCAGGGTGGAGGACTACAATGAGCAGTTCTTC. This encodes CASSLAFGRVEDYNEQFF.

This clonotype came up many times. V and J are TRBV19 and TRBJ1-4; possibly TRBD1 for D (5 bases). Trimming took 6 bases from V and 2 from J, leaving 16 bases between them. The CDR3 spans 16 residues. Germline CDR1 and CDR2: LNHDA and SQIVND (reference sequence). The CDR3 spells CASRGVGGATNEKLFF. The CDR3 DNA reads TGTGCCAGTAGAGGAGTTGGTGGGGCGACTAATGAAAAACTGTTTTTT.

This chain connects TRBV6-1 to TRBJ1-5; no clear D gene. Germline CDR1 and CDR2: MNHNS and SASEGT. The CDR3 runs to 16 residues. V was cut by 2 bases and J by 0 bases, with 11 bases left in between. CDR3 protein: CASSEWAVDSNQPQHF. The CDR3 nucleotides read TGTGCCAGCAGTGAATGGGCCGTTGATAGCAATCAGCCCCAGCATTTT.